The 23 T cell receptor beta chains listed next were all sequenced from one sample in a study of blood T cell repertoires in COVID-19. Assay: immunoSEQ multiplex PCR; the TCRdb copy retains only in-frame clones and omits some. The table shows roughly 13,000 clones, with 80% to 90% occurring only once. Sequenced sample: peripheral blood. The source of these receptors is a human donor in a cohort sampled during active COVID-19.

This rearrangement joins TRBV12-3 or TRBV12-4 to TRBJ2-4; D ambiguous. This CDR3 is built from 13 residues. Trimming shortened V by 5 bases and J by 6 bases, and 11 bases separated the two germline ends. The CDR3 reads CASSILSVNIQYF. For the CDR3, the DNA is TGTGCCAGCAGTATTCTGTCCGTAAACATTCAGTACTTC.

The chain carries TRBV4-2 and TRBJ1-5; 7 positions match TRBD1. This CDR3 comprises 15 residues. Trimming at V came to 2 bases and at J to 3 bases, leaving 4 bases not matched to a gene. Per germline, CDR1 LGHNA and CDR2 YNFKEQ. In DNA, the CDR3 is TGTGCCAGCAGCCAACAGGGGGGAATCAATCAGCCCCAGCATTTT. Protein: CASSQQGGINQPQHF.

The gene calls are TRBV6-5 and TRBJ2-7; D is ambiguous. The CDR3 contains 15 residues. Germline lookup yields CDR1 MNHEY and CDR2 SVGAGI. The V and J ends lost 0 bases and 0 bases respectively, with 9 bases between them. CDR3 protein: CASSYSKLVSYEQYF. CDR3 nucleotide sequence: TGTGCCAGCAGTTACTCGAAACTTGTCTCCTACGAGCAGTACTTC.

The gene calls are TRBV4-1 and TRBJ1-1; 9 nucleotides agree with TRBD1. Germline V gene lookup returns CDR1 MGHRA and CDR2 YSYEKL. The CDR3 covers 17 residues. Trimming at V came to 3 bases and at J to 0 bases, leaving 8 bases not matched to a gene. The CDR3 region is CASSQEGTGLVNTEAFF. The CDR3, as DNA: TGCGCCAGCAGCCAGGAGGGGACAGGGTTGGTGAACACTGAAGCTTTCTTT.

The V and J genes are TRBV4-2 and TRBJ2-3; the match to TRBD2 covers 7 bases. Trimming took 5 bases from V and 4 from J; bases not matched to a gene: 6. Germline V lookup: CDR1 LGHNA, CDR2 YNFKEQ. The CDR3 is 14 residues long. CDR3 residues: CASSEGLGPDTQYF. CDR3 in DNA: TGTGCCAGCAGCGAAGGACTAGGACCAGATACGCAGTATTTT.

There are a few counts of this clone. This sequence joins TRBV19 and TRBJ1-2, with D possibly being TRBD1 (6 bases). Germline assignment: CDR1 LNHDA and CDR2 SQIVND (reference sequence). CDR3 size: 14 residues. With 4 bases removed from V and 8 bases from J, the gap between germline ends came to 17 bases. The CDR3 bases are TGTGCCAGTAGTAAGGAGGACAGCCAGGGAGGCTACACCTTC. Amino acids: CASSKEDSQGGYTF.

This rearrangement joins TRBV21-1 to TRBJ2-7; the table's TRBD1 call for D was not verified on the DNA. TRBV21-1 has pseudogene status. The length of the CDR3 is 15 residues. This CDR3 is CASRTEGAISYEQYF. CDR3 sequence (DNA): TGTGCCAGCCGTACAGAGGGGGCGATCTCCTACGAGCAGTACTTC.

The chain combines TRBV3-1 (or the pseudogene TRBV3-2) with TRBJ2-5; TRBD1 matches 10 bases. The CDR3 length is 16 residues. Germline CDR1 and CDR2: LGHDT and YNNKEL (reference sequence). V shed 0 bases and J 5 bases; nucleotides not matched to a gene: 6. Here the CDR3 DNA reads TGTGCCAGCAGCCAAGATAAGGGACAGGGGTGGGAGACCCAGTACTTC. This gives the protein CASSQDKGQGWETQYF.

This clone was seen only once. The chain is built from TRBV7-9 and TRBJ1-2; possibly TRBD1 for D (5 bases). The germline V gene encodes CDR1 SEHNR and CDR2 FQNEAQ (reference sequence). Trimming removed 1 base at V and 8 bases at J, with 11 bases between. CDR3 length equals 13 residues. The CDR3 loop reads CASSLEQGGGYTF. For the CDR3, the DNA is TGTGCCAGCAGCTTAGAGCAGGGTGGCGGCTACACCTTC.

In this sample, this clone turned up once. The chain joins TRBV5-4 to TRBJ2-6; no firm D call. Germline loops: CDR1 SGHNT, CDR2 YYREEE (reference sequence). The CDR3 has 15 residues. The V end lost 4 bases, the J end lost 0 bases, and 8 bases lay between the germline ends. This CDR3 reads CASSTLSSGANVLTF. The CDR3 region has the DNA TGTGCCAGCAGCACCTTGAGCTCTGGGGCCAACGTCCTGACTTTC. The complete variable domain, with remaining parts taken from reference TRBV5-4 and TRBJ2-6, reads ETGVTQSPTHLIKTRGQQVTLRCSSQSGHNTVSWYQQALGQGPQFIFQYYREEENGRGNFPPRFSGLQFPNYSSELNVNALELDDSALYLCASSTLSSGANVLTFGAGSRLTVL.

This rearrangement joins TRBV2 to TRBJ1-4, with D possibly being TRBD1 (6 bases). There are 14 residues in the CDR3. The V gene's germline CDR1 is SNHLY and CDR2 FYNNEI. The ends were cut back, 6 bases at V and 6 bases at J, with 14 bases in the middle. The CDR3 sequence is CASRGTGTHEKLFF. The CDR3 region has the DNA TGTGCCAGCAGGGGGACCGGGACACATGAAAAACTGTTTTTT.

The chain joins TRBV6-2 or TRBV6-3 to TRBJ2-3; 11 nucleotides agree with TRBD2. CDR1 MNHEY and CDR2 SVGEGT come from the germline V gene. The CDR3 totals 16 residues. The junction had 3 bases not matched to a gene; V was cut back by 0 bases and J by 4 bases. CDR3 nucleotide sequence: TGTGCCAGCAGTTACTCTCTAGCGGGAGGCTCAGATACGCAGTATTTT. Amino acid sequence: CASSYSLAGGSDTQYF.

This chain joins TRBV20-1 and TRBJ1-1, with 8 nucleotides matching TRBD1. Germline-derived CDR1 and CDR2 are DFQATT and SNEGSKA (reference sequence). V lost 4 bases, J lost 11 bases, and 3 bases stayed unmatched. CDR3 length: 10 residues. DNA of the CDR3: TGCAGTGCTATGACAGGGGTTGCTTTCTTT. This translates into CSAMTGVAFF.

The CDR3 reads CASSGQGAGNQPQHF. CDR3 in DNA: TGTGCCAGCAGCGGACAGGGGGCCGGCAATCAGCCCCAGCATTTT. The rearrangement joins TRBV2 to TRBJ1-5, with 11 bases identical to TRBD1. The germline V gene encodes CDR1 SNHLY and CDR2 FYNNEI. The CDR3 totals 15 residues. V gave up 6 bases and J gave up 2 bases; unmatched junction bases: 3.

The gene calls are TRBV24-1 and TRBJ2-1, with D perhaps TRBD1 (6 bases). V was shortened by 5 bases and J by 13 bases, with 14 bases between the two germline ends. CDR1 KGHDR and CDR2 SFDVKD come from the germline V gene. The CDR3 has 12 amino acids. DNA for the CDR3: TGTGCCACCAGTGCCCCCTTGGGGGCCCAGTTCTTC. Translated: CATSAPLGAQFF.

The chain joins TRBV19 to TRBJ2-1; unclear D gene. Germline assignment: CDR1 LNHDA and CDR2 SQIVND (reference sequence). This CDR3 comprises 15 residues. Trimming left V 7 bases short and J 6 bases short, with 19 bases between. The CDR3 bases are TGTGCCAGTACCACAACCTGGCTCCAGATCAATGAGCAGTTCTTC. Protein sequence: CASTTTWLQINEQFF.

This clone is large by share. V usage is TRBV25-1 and J usage is TRBJ2-2, with TRBD1 matching 7 bases. From germline, CDR1 is MGHDK and CDR2 SYGVNS. The CDR3 consists of 13 residues. The J segment lost 6 bases and the V segment lost 3 bases, leaving 1 base of the junction unmatched. The CDR3 coding sequence is TGTGCCAGCAGTGACGACAGGGCCGGGGAGCTGTTTTTT. It codes for CASSDDRAGELFF.

A single count supports this clone. The J gene is TRBJ2-1, the V gene TRBV2; 8 bases fit TRBD2. Losses at the gene ends were 11 bases for V and 9 bases for J; bases not matched to a gene: 15. CDR1 SNHLY and CDR2 FYNNEI come from the germline V gene. The CDR3 contains 14 residues. The CDR3 region is CARAGVAGRGEQFF. The CDR3 DNA follows: TGTGCCCGAGCAGGAGTAGCGGGACGTGGTGAGCAGTTCTTC.

The chain joins TRBV28 to TRBJ1-1; 10 bases are a match to TRBD1. CDR3 length: 19 amino acids. Germline CDR1 is MDHEN and CDR2 is SYDVKM. Unmatched junction bases numbered 18, after V lost 6 bases and J lost 2 bases. The DNA of the CDR3 is TGTGCCAGCAGCTCATTCTGGGACAGGGGCCAGTCTCCTAACACTGAAGCTTTCTTT. Its translation is CASSSFWDRGQSPNTEAFF.

By proportion, this clone is large (0.1 to 1%). The CDR3 DNA reads TGTGCCAGCGGAGACCGGACTAGCGGGGTCCTTGAGACCCAGTACTTC. Protein sequence: CASGDRTSGVLETQYF. The chain is built from TRBV21-1 and TRBJ2-5; the DNA was not compared with TRBD2, the D call given in the table. TRBV21-1 is flagged as a pseudogene. The length of the CDR3 is 16 residues.

The gene calls are TRBV19 and TRBJ2-5, with 10 bases that match TRBD2. The J segment lost 3 bases and the V segment lost 5 bases, leaving 6 bases of the junction unmatched. The length of the CDR3 is 15 residues. CDR1 and CDR2 from the germline V gene are LNHDA and SQIVND (reference sequence). CDR3 sequence: CASSSSGGGEETQYF. DNA of the CDR3: TGTGCCAGTAGTTCTAGCGGGGGAGGGGAAGAGACCCAGTACTTC. The full variable domain, its missing parts supplied by reference TRBV19 and TRBJ2-5, is DGGITQSPKYLFRKEGQNVTLSCEQNLNHDAMYWYRQDPGQGLRLIYYSQIVNDFQKGDIAEGYSVSREKKESFPLTVTSAQKNPTAFYLCASSSSGGGEETQYFGPGTRLLVL.

This clone was seen a few times. The chain joins TRBV27 to TRBJ1-2, with TRBD1 as a possible D gene (5 bases). Germline lookup yields CDR1 MNHEY and CDR2 SMNVEV (reference sequence). V was shortened by 5 bases and J by 7 bases, with 20 bases between the two germline ends. The CDR3 contains 15 residues. DNA of the CDR3: TGTGCCAGCAGTCCGCGCCCCCCTCAGGGTGGTGGCTACACCTTC. Translation gives CASSPRPPQGGGYTF.

This chain connects TRBV9 to TRBJ1-1, with D possibly TRBD1 on 5 matching bases. The CDR3 runs 12 residues. Trimming took 4 bases from V and 7 from J, leaving 11 bases between them. From germline, CDR1 is SGDLS and CDR2 YYNGEE. In DNA form, the CDR3 reads TGTGCCAGCAGCCGCCCGGGGGTTGAAGCTTTCTTT. It codes for CASSRPGVEAFF.